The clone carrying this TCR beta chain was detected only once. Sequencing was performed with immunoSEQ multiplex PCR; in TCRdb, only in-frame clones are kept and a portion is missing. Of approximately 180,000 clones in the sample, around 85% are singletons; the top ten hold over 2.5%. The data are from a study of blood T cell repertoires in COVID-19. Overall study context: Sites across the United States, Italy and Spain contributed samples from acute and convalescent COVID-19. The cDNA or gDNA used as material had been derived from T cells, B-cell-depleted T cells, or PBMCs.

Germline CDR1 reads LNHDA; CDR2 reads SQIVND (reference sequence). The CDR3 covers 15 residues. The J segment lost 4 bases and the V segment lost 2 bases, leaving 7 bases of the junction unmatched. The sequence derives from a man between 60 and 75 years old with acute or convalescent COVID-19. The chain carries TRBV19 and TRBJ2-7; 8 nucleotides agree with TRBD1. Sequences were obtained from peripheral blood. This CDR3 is CASSITGQGSYEQYF. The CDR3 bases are TGTGCCAGTAGTATAACCGGACAGGGCTCGTACGAGCAGTACTTC.